This entry lists 19 T cell receptor beta chains sequenced from one sample in a study of breast tumors, draining lymph nodes, adjacent tissues. TCRdb fed the multiplex PCR reads into MiXCR, producing one record per CDR3 protein. The data show fewer than 80,000 distinct CDR3 sequences, approximately 47% seen once. The material sequenced was breast tumor tissue. The receptors shown here come from a female donor with breast cancer. Some clones in this sample may be carry-over from other donors' samples.

This clonotype was seen repeatedly, ten times or more. CDR3 DNA: TGTGCCAGCAGTGATTGGGGAGGGGTCGAGACCCAGTACTTC. Its protein is CASSDWGGVETQYF. The genes are TRBV25-1 and TRBJ2-5; 7 nucleotides match TRBD2. This CDR3 is built from 14 residues. V dropped 3 bases and J dropped 5; count of bases not matched to a gene: 6. The germline CDR1 and CDR2 sequences are MGHDK and SYGVNS.

This clonotype was detected ten times or more. The chain employs TRBV6-5 and TRBJ1-2; D may be TRBD1 (5 bases). V lost 2 bases to trimming and J lost 5 bases, with 9 bases between them. CDR3 length: 13 amino acids. The germline gives CDR1 MNHEY, CDR2 SVGAGI. The CDR3 spells CASSYGWGYGYTF. CDR3 coding DNA: TGTGCCAGCAGTTACGGTTGGGGGTATGGCTACACCTTC.

In its sample, this clonotype was seen many times. V is TRBV5-6 and J is TRBJ1-2; D remains unclear. Germline assignment: CDR1 SGHDT and CDR2 YYEEEE. The CDR3 spans 14 residues. Trimming pared 0 bases from V and 3 bases from J, leaving 9 bases between. The CDR3, as DNA: TGTGCCAGCAGCTTGGCCACGGGCCACTATGGCTACACCTTC. Protein: CASSLATGHYGYTF.

This clonotype appeared many times. This chain links TRBV20-1 with TRBJ2-7; 7 nucleotides agree with TRBD2. Germline CDR1 reads DFQATT; CDR2 reads SNEGSKA (reference sequence). V shed 3 bases, J shed 6 bases, and the junction held 8 bases outside the gene matches. The CDR3 has 13 residues. The CDR3 nucleotides read TGCAGTGCTAGGGCCAGCGGGATGGGCGAGCAGTACTTC. Its translation: CSARASGMGEQYF.

The table lists this clonotype with many counts. The chain carries TRBV9 and TRBJ1-2, with D uncertain. Between the trimmed V and J ends, which lost 4 bases and 4 bases, there was a span of 11 bases. This CDR3 region has 13 residues. Germline CDR1 reads SGDLS; CDR2 reads YYNGEE. As DNA, the CDR3 is TGTGCCAGCAGCTCGCGTGATGGCTATGGCTACACCTTC. Translation gives CASSSRDGYGYTF.

The sample holds many counts of this clonotype. A read error may produce the germline difference seen at one junction end. The chain links TRBV7-7 to TRBJ2-7, with 12 bases aligning to TRBD1. CDR3 length: 15 amino acids. From germline, CDR1 is SSHAT and CDR2 FNYEAQ (reference sequence). The DNA of the CDR3 is TGTGCTAGCAGCCCGGGACAGGGGGCCTCCTACGAGCAGTACTTC. Translation gives CASSPGQGASYEQYF.

This clonotype was recorded only once. The CDR3 region has the DNA TGTGCCAGCAGTTTACAGGGGAACTATGGCTACACCTTC. Protein product: CASSLQGNYGYTF. V gene TRBV12-3 or TRBV12-4 combines with J gene TRBJ1-2; D is perhaps TRBD1 (6 bases). This CDR3 comprises 13 residues. With 2 bases removed from V and 2 bases from J, the gap between germline ends came to 6 bases.

V and J are TRBV20-1 and TRBJ2-2, with TRBD2 matching over 8 bases. The J segment lost 7 bases and the V segment lost 3 bases, leaving 13 bases of the junction unmatched. CDR1 and CDR2 (germline): DFQATT, SNEGSKA (reference sequence). The CDR3 totals 16 residues. CDR3 bases: TGCAGTGCTAGTGGTACCGGGAGGGGGGGCAGCGGGGAGCTGTTTTTT. This gives the protein CSASGTGRGGSGELFF.

The chain carries TRBV5-6 and TRBJ2-5; the match to TRBD1 covers 7 bases. Per germline, CDR1 SGHDT and CDR2 YYEEEE. The junction had 10 bases not matched to a gene; V was cut back by 3 bases and J by 5 bases. The CDR3 covers 15 residues. The CDR3 loop reads CASSSPRGSTETQYF. In nucleotides, the CDR3 is TGTGCCAGCAGCTCACCCAGGGGGAGTACCGAGACCCAGTACTTC.

In its sample, this clonotype was seen many times. A clone one base away is much larger, so this may be a read error. The chain is built from TRBV20-1 and TRBJ2-7, with 8 bases that match TRBD1. Trimming cost V 3 bases and J 6 bases; bases outside gene matches: 10. The CDR3 has 14 residues. CDR1 DFQATT and CDR2 SNEGSKA come from the germline V gene (reference sequence). The CDR3 is CSASSRGLPSEQYF. DNA of the CDR3: TGCAGTGCTAGCTCCAGGGGGCTACCCTCCGAGCAGTACTTC.

This clonotype occurred many times. The V and J genes are TRBV10-3 and TRBJ2-2, with D unclear. The V end lost 5 bases, the J end lost 1 base, and 11 bases lay between the germline ends. This CDR3 contains 15 residues. CDR1 and CDR2 from the germline V gene are ENHRY and SYGVKD. The CDR3 DNA follows: TGTGCCATCAGTTGGCGGACCCTGAACACCGGGGAGCTGTTTTTT. Amino acid sequence: CAISWRTLNTGELFF.

As concerns this clonotype: An end of the junction differs from the germline gene, which may be a read error. The V call is TRBV10-3, the J call TRBJ2-3, with 11 bases aligning to TRBD2. The CDR3 spans 16 residues. Looked up from germline, CDR1 is ENHRY and CDR2 is SYGVKD. This chain's CDR3 is CGIRVASGGTTDTQYF. In DNA form, the CDR3 reads TGTGGCATCAGGGTCGCTAGCGGGGGGACCACAGATACGCAGTATTTT.

Note on this clonotype: One base away lies a much larger clone, so this may be a sequencing read error. This chain connects TRBV5-7 to TRBJ2-5; D ambiguous. Being an ORF, TRBV5-7 has a function that is uncertain. The CDR3 is made up of 11 amino acids. CDR3 sequence: CASSTVETRYF. CDR3 bases: TGTGCCAGCAGCACGGTAGAGACCCGGTACTTC.

The sample holds many counts of this clonotype. The J gene is TRBJ2-5, the V gene TRBV15, with a tentative D call TRBD2 (7 bases). The CDR3 is made up of 18 amino acids. V lost 1 base, J lost 3 bases, and 21 bases lay in between. The germline CDR1 and CDR2 sequences are LNHNV and YYDKDF (reference sequence). The CDR3, as DNA: TGTGCCACCAGCAGAGGGGGGGGGACGGGGGGCGGCGAAGAGACCCAGTACTTC. Translation gives CATSRGGGTGGGEETQYF.

In regard to this clonotype: One end of the junction does not line up with germline, which may come from a read error. V usage is TRBV7-2 and J usage is TRBJ2-1; D might be TRBD1 or TRBD2, each matching 5 bases. Germline V gene sequence: CDR1 SGHTA, CDR2 FQGNSA. The CDR3 sequence is 16 residues long. The CDR3 region has the DNA TGTGCCAGCAGCTTAGCGGAAGTGGGGCGGGTCGATGAGCGGTTCTTC. Translation gives CASSLAEVGRVDERFF.

On this clonotype: This may arise from a read error, as a much more abundant clone is one base away. The genes are TRBV12-5 and TRBJ2-1; possibly TRBD2 for D (6 bases). Germline V gives CDR1 LGHNT, CDR2 FRNRAP. V lost 5 bases, J lost 9 bases, and 20 bases lay in between. CDR3 length equals 15 residues. As DNA, the CDR3 is TGTGCTAGTGGTAACGACCTAGCAGGAGGGGCTGAGCAGTTCTTC. Translation: CASGNDLAGGAEQFF.

J is TRBJ1-6 and V is TRBV6-1, with D unclear. This CDR3 spans 17 amino acids. Per germline, CDR1 MNHNS and CDR2 SASEGT. Trimming left V 2 bases short and J 7 bases short, with 18 bases between. The CDR3 DNA reads TGTGCCAGCAGTGAAAAGGGCCTAGCGGGAGGCAATTCACCCCTCCACTTT. Amino acids: CASSEKGLAGGNSPLHF.

The rearrangement uses TRBV6-5 and TRBJ1-1; no firm D call. V was clipped by 6 bases and J by 1 base, with 18 bases between them. Germline values: CDR1 MNHEY, CDR2 SVGAGI. The CDR3 is made up of 16 amino acids. In nucleotides, the CDR3 is TGTGCCAGCAGCCTAATCGGAAGAACTGGGAACACTGAAGCTTTCTTT. Translated: CASSLIGRTGNTEAFF.

This clonotype was picked up many times. The chain carries TRBV9 and TRBJ2-3, with TRBD1 identical over 7 bases. CDR3 size: 16 residues. V shed 3 bases, J shed 1 base, and the junction held 8 bases outside the gene matches. The germline gives CDR1 SGDLS, CDR2 YYNGEE. The CDR3 loop is CASSDPLGQGTDTQYF. CDR3 DNA sequence: TGTGCCAGCAGCGACCCCCTAGGACAGGGCACAGATACGCAGTATTTT.